This entry lists 9 T cell receptor beta chains sequenced from one sample in a study of Tregs in tolerant kidney transplant recipients. These receptors lack a known antigen. After 6 days with irradiated graft donor PBMCs, CFSE-labeled recipient PBMCs were FACS-sorted. Profiled with immunoSEQ multiplex PCR; TCRdb holds only in-frame clones, not every one. The sample shows 8,000 or so clones, around a third of them seen only once. The sample consisted of CD8+ T cells from blood cultured with allogeneic cells, taken before the transplant. All receptors derive from a human patient who received a combined kidney and bone marrow transplant.

This rearrangement joins TRBV6-1 to TRBJ2-6, with a possible D match to TRBD1 (5 bases). Germline CDR1 and CDR2: MNHNS and SASEGT. The CDR3 spans 14 residues. Trimming took 3 bases from V and 4 from J, leaving 7 bases between them. CDR3 DNA: TGTGCCAGCAGTGATTCAGGGGGGGCCAACGTCCTGACTTTC. Residues: CASSDSGGANVLTF.

In its sample, this clone was seen once. V and J are TRBV7-6 and TRBJ2-1, with 7 bases fitting TRBD2. The J segment lost 9 bases and the V segment lost 5 bases, leaving 7 bases of the junction unmatched. The CDR3 is 13 amino acids. CDR1 is SGHVS and CDR2 is FNYEAQ in the germline V gene. The CDR3 DNA is TGTGCCAGCAGCCCAGACTGGGGGGGTGAGCAGTTCTTC. It specifies CASSPDWGGEQFF.

This clone has a handful of counts. V gene TRBV5-8 combines with J gene TRBJ2-7; 7 positions agree with TRBD1. The V gene end was trimmed by 4 bases and the J gene end by 1 base; junction bases not matched to a gene: 5. Per germline, CDR1 SGHTS and CDR2 YDEGEE. This CDR3 is 14 amino acids long. The CDR3 is CASSQGDGSYEQYF. CDR3 bases: TGTGCCAGCAGCCAGGGGGACGGGTCCTACGAGCAGTACTTC.

The rearrangement links TRBV7-9 to TRBJ2-3; unclear D gene. The CDR3 runs 13 residues. Trimming left V 0 bases short and J 4 bases short, with 5 bases between. Looked up from germline, CDR1 is SEHNR and CDR2 is FQNEAQ (reference sequence). CDR3 nucleotide sequence: TGTGCCAGCAGCTTAGCGCAGTCAGATACGCAGTATTTT. This translates into CASSLAQSDTQYF.

The chain recombines TRBV7-6 with TRBJ2-1, with D possibly TRBD1 on 6 matching bases. The CDR3 runs 13 residues. The V gene lost 4 bases and the J gene lost 4 bases, with 8 bases spanning the gap. Germline lookup yields CDR1 SGHVS and CDR2 FNYEAQ. The CDR3 loop reads CASSWGRYNEQFF. CDR3 bases: TGTGCCAGCAGCTGGGGGCGTTACAATGAGCAGTTCTTC.

The CDR3 DNA reads as TGTGCCAGCAGTCCGCTACTAGCGGGAGGGGAGGGCGAGCAGTACTTC. It is translated as CASSPLLAGGEGEQYF. The gene calls are TRBV27 and TRBJ2-7, with 13 positions matching TRBD2. Germline V gene data show CDR1 as MNHEY and CDR2 as SMNVEV (reference sequence). Losses at the gene ends were 5 bases for V and 6 bases for J; bases not matched to a gene: 10. The CDR3 is 16 residues long.

The chain links TRBV19 to TRBJ2-3, with TRBD1 as a possible D gene (6 bases). Germline lookup yields CDR1 LNHDA and CDR2 SQIVND (reference sequence). The CDR3 is 15 residues long. V shed 3 bases and J shed 2 bases, with 12 bases lying between them. As DNA, the CDR3 is TGTGCCAGTAGTATTCGGTCAGGGGCCACAGATACGCAGTATTTT. This codes for CASSIRSGATDTQYF.

This chain uses TRBV5-5 with TRBJ2-2; D gene unclear. V lost 4 bases and J 4 bases, leaving 17 bases between the germline ends. Germline CDR1 and CDR2: SGHKS and YYEKEE (reference sequence). The CDR3 consists of 16 residues. Here the CDR3 reads CASSGGLLPGTGELFF. In DNA, the CDR3 is TGTGCCAGCAGCGGCGGTCTATTGCCGGGCACCGGGGAGCTGTTTTTT.

This clone is medium-sized (0.01 to 0.1%). The V and J genes are TRBV9 and TRBJ2-7, with 8 bases aligning to TRBD1. V lost 0 bases to trimming and J lost 4 bases; unmatched junction nucleotides: 3. There are 14 residues in the CDR3. Looked up from germline, CDR1 is SGDLS and CDR2 is YYNGEE. CDR3 sequence: CASSVGGQGYEQYF. The CDR3 DNA is TGTGCCAGCAGCGTAGGTGGACAGGGATACGAGCAGTACTTC. Full variable domain (remainder filled in from reference TRBV9 and TRBJ2-7): DSGVTQTPKHLITATGQRVTLRCSPRSGDLSVYWYQQSLDQGLQFLIQYYNGEERAKGNILERFSAQQFPDLHSELNLSSLELGDSALYFCASSVGGQGYEQYFGPGTRLTVT.